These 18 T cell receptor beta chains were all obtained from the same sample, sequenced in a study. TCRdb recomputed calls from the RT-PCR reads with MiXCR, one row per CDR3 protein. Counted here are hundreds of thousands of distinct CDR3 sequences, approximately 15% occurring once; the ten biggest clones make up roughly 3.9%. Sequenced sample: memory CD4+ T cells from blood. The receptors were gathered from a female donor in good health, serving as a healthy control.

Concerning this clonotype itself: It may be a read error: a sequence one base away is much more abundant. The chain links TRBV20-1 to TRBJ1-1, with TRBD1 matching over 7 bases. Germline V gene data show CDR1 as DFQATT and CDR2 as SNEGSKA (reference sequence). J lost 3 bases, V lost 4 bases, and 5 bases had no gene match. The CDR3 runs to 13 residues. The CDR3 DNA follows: TGCAGTGCTACCCCAGGGGGGGACACTGAAGCTTTCTTT. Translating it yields CSATPGGDTEAFF.

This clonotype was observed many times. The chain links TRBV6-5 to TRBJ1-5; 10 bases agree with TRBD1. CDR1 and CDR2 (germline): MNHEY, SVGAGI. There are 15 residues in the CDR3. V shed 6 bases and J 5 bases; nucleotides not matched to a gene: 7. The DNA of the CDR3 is TGTGCCAGCAGCCGCGGGACAGGGGTCCATCAGCCCCAGCATTTT. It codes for CASSRGTGVHQPQHF.

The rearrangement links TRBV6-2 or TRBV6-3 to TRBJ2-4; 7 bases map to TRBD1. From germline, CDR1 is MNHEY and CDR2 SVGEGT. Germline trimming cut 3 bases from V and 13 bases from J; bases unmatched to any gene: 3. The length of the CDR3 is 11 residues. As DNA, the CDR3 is TGTGCCAGCAGTTATCGGGACAGACAGTACTTC. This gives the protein CASSYRDRQYF.

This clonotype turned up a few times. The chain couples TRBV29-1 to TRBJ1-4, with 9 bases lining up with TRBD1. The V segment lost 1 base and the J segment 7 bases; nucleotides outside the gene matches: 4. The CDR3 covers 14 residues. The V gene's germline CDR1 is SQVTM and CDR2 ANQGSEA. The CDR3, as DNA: TGCAGCGTTGAAGCGACAGGGGGAAGTGAAAAACTGTTTTTT. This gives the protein CSVEATGGSEKLFF.

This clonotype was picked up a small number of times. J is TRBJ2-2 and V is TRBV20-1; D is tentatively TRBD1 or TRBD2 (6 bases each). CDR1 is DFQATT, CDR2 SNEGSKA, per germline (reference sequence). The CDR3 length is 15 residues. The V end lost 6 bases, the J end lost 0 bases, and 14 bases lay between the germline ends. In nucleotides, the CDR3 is TGCAGTGCCACTTGGGGGGCCGCGAACACCGGGGAGCTGTTTTTT. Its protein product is CSATWGAANTGELFF.

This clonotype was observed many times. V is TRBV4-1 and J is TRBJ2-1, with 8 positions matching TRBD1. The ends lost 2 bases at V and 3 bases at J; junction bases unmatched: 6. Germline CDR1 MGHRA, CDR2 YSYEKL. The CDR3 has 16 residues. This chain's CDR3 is CASSQTTGVLYNEQFF. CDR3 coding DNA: TGCGCCAGCAGCCAAACGACAGGGGTCCTCTACAATGAGCAGTTCTTC.

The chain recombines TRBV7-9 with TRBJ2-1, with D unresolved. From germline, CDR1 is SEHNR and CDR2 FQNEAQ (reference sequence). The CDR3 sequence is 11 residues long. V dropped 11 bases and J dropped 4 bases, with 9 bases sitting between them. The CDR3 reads CAVPWYNEQFF. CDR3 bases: TGTGCCGTCCCGTGGTACAATGAGCAGTTCTTC.

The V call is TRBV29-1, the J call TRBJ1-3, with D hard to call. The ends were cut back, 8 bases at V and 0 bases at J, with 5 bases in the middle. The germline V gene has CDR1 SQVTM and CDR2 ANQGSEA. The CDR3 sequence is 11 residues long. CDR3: CSFFSGNTIYF. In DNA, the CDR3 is TGCAGCTTTTTCTCTGGAAACACCATATATTTT. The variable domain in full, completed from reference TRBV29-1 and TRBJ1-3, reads SAVISQKPSRDICQRGTSLTIQCQVDSQVTMMFWYRQQPGQSLTLIATANQGSEATYESGFVIDKFPISRPNLTFSTLTVSNMSPEDSSIYLCSFFSGNTIYFGEGSWLTVV.

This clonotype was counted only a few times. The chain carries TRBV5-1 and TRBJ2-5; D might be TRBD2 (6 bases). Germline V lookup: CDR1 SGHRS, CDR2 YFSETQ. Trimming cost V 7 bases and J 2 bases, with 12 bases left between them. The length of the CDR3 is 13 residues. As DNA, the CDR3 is TGCGCCAGCCGGGAGAGTTTACAAGAGACCCAGTACTTC. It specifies CASRESLQETQYF.

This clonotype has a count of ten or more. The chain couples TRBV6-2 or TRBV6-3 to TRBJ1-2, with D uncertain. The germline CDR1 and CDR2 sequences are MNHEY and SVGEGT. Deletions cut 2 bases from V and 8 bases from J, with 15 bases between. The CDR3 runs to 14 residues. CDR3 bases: TGTGCCAGCAGTTACCAACCGCTGGTGGGAGGCTACACCTTC. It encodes CASSYQPLVGGYTF.

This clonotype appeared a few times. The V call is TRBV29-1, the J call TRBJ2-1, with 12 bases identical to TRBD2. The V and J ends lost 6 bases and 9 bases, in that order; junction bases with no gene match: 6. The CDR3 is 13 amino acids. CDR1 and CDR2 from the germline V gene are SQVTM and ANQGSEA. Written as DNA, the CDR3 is TGCAGCGTCCGACTAGCGGGAGATGGTGAGCAGTTCTTC. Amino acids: CSVRLAGDGEQFF.

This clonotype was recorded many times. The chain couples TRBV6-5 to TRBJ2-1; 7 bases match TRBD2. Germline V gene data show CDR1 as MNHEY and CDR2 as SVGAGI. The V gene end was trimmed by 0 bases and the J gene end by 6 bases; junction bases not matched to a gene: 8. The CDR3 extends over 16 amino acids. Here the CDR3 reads CASSYSRGRGPNEQFF. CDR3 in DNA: TGTGCCAGCAGTTACTCGCGTGGGAGGGGACCCAATGAGCAGTTCTTC.

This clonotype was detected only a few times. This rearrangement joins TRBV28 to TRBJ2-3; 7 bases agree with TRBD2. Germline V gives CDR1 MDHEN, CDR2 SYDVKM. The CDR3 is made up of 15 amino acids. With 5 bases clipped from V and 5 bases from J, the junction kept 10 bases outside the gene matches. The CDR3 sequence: CASSRPSGTGDTQYF. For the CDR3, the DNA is TGTGCCAGCAGTCGCCCTAGCGGCACGGGAGATACGCAGTATTTT.

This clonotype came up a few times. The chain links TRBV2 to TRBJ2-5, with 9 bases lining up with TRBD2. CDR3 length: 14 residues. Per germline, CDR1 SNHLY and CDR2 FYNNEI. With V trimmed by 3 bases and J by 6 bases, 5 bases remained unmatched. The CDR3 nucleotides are TGTGCCAGCAGTGAGGTCCTAGCGGGGAAGACCCAGTACTTC. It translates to CASSEVLAGKTQYF.

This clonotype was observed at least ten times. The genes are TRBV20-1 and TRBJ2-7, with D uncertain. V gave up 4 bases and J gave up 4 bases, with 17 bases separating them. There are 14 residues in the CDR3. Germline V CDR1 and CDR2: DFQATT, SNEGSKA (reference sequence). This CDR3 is CSATHTEENYEQYF. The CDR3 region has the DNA TGCAGTGCTACACACACAGAGGAGAATTACGAGCAGTACTTC.

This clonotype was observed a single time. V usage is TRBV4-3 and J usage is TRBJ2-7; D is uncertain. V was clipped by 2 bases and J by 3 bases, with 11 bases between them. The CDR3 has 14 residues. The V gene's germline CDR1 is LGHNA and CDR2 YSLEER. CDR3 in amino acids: CASSQSPGGYEQYF. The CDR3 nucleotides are TGCGCCAGCAGCCAAAGTCCAGGCGGCTACGAGCAGTACTTC.

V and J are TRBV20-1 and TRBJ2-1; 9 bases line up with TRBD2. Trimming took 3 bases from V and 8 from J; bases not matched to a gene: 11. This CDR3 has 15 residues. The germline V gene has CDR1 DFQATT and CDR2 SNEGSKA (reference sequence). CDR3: CSASRVAGVQDEQFF. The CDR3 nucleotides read TGCAGTGCTAGTAGGGTAGCGGGAGTCCAGGATGAGCAGTTCTTC.

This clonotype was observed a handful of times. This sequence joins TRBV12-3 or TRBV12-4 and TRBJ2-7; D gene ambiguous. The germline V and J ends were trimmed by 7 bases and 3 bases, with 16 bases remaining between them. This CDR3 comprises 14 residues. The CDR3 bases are TGTGCCAGCACTCTAGACCACCTCGGCTACGAGCAGTACTTC. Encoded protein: CASTLDHLGYEQYF.